The source of this TCR beta chain is a study of shared clonotypes between healthy human individuals (dated by TCRdb to 2018 to 2021). A note on the overall study: The cohort comprised a couple of women and a few men aged 18 to 49 years. Different laboratories and diverse techniques were used to prepare libraries and sequence TCR repertoires, to increase sequencing depth and limit assay-specific biases. To estimate repertoire size and how much clonotype sharing occurs between individuals, the study deeply sequenced the blood TCR repertoires of 4 to 6 healthy adults. Each donor's leukapheresis produced roughly between roughly 0.9 and 9 billion PBMCs. For each donor, CD4 naive and CD4 memory were each run on three plates, CD8 naive on two plates, and CD8 memory on one plate.

Points on this clone: Its antigen is still unknown. It has no much larger one-base neighbor in the sample; base qualities were not kept.

Findings and caveats that apply to the study as a whole: Rarefaction of sorted-subset datasets indicated incomplete sequencing despite the large sequencing depth. Higher generation probabilities were observed for clonotypes shared by all four sorted-subset donors than for non-shared clonotypes. Pairwise subsampling indicated that sequencing depth was expected to affect the degree of clonotype sharing among donors. Estimated clonotype richness was generally larger for naive than for memory subsets. Sampling was limited to blood, and TCR repertoires in tissue likely differ from TCR repertoires in blood. The small number of donors limited the genetic and exposure-history diversity represented. Approximately 5% of naive CD4, 3.5% of naive CD8, 2% to 2.5% of memory CD4, and about 0.4% of memory CD8 clonotypes were shared across a few donors.

Donors were healthy HIV-negative adults with no recently reported acute infections or vaccinations. Every donor was a Caucasian adult living in Nashville, Tennessee, USA. Magnetic negative selection was used to enrich CD4+ T cells, after which naive cells were positively selected on CD45RA and the negative fraction became the memory subset. Blood was collected by leukapheresis, and PBMCs were isolated by Ficoll-Histopaque density gradient centrifugation and then cryopreserved in liquid nitrogen vapor phase. Analytical flow cytometry was used to check the purity and quantity of each magnetically sorted T cell population. Each sorted fraction had its genomic DNA isolated and then quantified by UV absorbance on a Nanodrop 2000c. Using the deep immunoSEQ assay, TCR CDR3 regions were amplified from genomic DNA by multiplex PCR. Extracted genomic DNA from each cell subset was distributed evenly across all wells of several immunoSEQ 96-well plates, and each plate was treated as a replicate. For sorted subsets, each replicate PCR was loaded with roughly 0.2 ug genomic DNA, equivalent to some 27,000 T cell genomes. The purified libraries were quantified using a Qubit 3.0 fluorometer, sized with a Bioanalyzer 2100, and then quantified again using the KAPA Library Quantification kit. Each immunoSEQ 96-well plate was sequenced on its own single-read 150-cycle Illumina NextSeq 550 flow cell. The paper's processing steps were these. Because the immunoSEQ output included only junctional sequences and no quality scores, the filtering could not be the same as the filtering used for full-length reads. To assign V/J genes and CDR3, sequences were annotated against IMGT germline references using PyIR, a Python wrapper for IgBLAST v1.9. Any read was removed if the V/J assignment was weak (E-value above 1e-6), the CDR3 was missing, or the read contained stop codons, out-of-frame junctions, or ambiguous translated residues. A V3J clonotype was defined by an identical inferred V gene, J gene, and CDR3 amino acid sequence. Percentage overlap between repertoires was calculated by dividing the number of shared unique clonotypes by the size of the smaller repertoire. Repertoire richness was assessed with RTK rarefaction, the Chao1 estimator, and Recon v2.1 estimates of unobserved clonotypes. Generation probabilities for all TCRbeta clonotypes obtained by the gDNA method from a few donors were computed using OLGA. Drawn from immuneACCESS, this table holds only the in-frame rearrangements with V and J called that TCRdb kept. Clones are partly lost; checked studies trace under half to an unresolved V gene and leave the rest unexplained. That table gives V, J and clone size, and the DNA gave D and trimming. For this sample the table gives about 1.1 million clones, of which approximately 80% were detected only once. Together, the top ten hold approximately 0.5% of the sample.

The CDR3 measures 13 amino acids from cysteine to phenylalanine. Only CDR3 DNA remains: 39 bases, in frame from the first base. At the junction V is shortened by 11 bases and J by 3 bases, with 14 bases in between. Sequencing used memory CD4+ T cells from PBMCs. According to the study, the label for this sample's cell subset or site signals: CD45RA-negative fraction. This receptor was identified in a young man in good health. Some clones in this sample may be carry-over from other donors' samples. The chain couples TRBV23-1 to TRBJ1-5; 6 matching bases give a weak D call of TRBD1. TRBV23-1 is recorded as an ORF, its role being uncertain. The bases read TGCGCCGGATACAGGGCAGACAATCAGCCCCAGCATTTT. This gives the protein CAGYRADNQPQHF.